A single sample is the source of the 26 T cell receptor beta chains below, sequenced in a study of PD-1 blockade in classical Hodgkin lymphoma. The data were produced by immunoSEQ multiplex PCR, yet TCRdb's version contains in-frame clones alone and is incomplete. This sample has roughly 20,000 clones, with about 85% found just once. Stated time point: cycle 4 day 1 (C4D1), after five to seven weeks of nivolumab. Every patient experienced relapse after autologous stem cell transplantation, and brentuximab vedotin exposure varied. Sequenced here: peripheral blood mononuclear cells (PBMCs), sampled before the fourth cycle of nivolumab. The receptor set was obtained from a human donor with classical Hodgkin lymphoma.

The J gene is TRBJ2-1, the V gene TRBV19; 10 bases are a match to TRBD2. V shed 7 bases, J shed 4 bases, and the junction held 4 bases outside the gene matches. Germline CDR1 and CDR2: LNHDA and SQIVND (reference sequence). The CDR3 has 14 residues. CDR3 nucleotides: TGTGCCAGTACCCCTAGCGGGAGTTACAATGAGCAGTTCTTC. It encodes CASTPSGSYNEQFF.

The CDR3, as DNA: TGTGCCAGCAGCTACGGGCCGCCCTACAATGAGCAGTTCTTC. This translates into CASSYGPPYNEQFF. This rearrangement joins TRBV5-6 to TRBJ2-1; D not certain. Germline V gives CDR1 SGHDT, CDR2 YYEEEE. The CDR3 is 14 amino acids. Trimming left V 3 bases short and J 2 bases short, with 9 bases between.

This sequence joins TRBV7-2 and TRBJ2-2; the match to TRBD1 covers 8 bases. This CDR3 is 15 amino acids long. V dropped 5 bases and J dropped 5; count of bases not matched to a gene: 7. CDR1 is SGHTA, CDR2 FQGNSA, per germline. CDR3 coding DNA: TGTGCCAGCAGCCCTACGACAGGGGCGACCGGGGAGCTGTTTTTT. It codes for CASSPTTGATGELFF.

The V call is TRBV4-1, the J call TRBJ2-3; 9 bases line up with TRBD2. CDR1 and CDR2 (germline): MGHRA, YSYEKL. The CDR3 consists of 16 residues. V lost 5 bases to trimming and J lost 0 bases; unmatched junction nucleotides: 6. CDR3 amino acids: CASSAGTSPSTDTQYF. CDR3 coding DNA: TGCGCCAGCAGCGCTGGGACTAGCCCTAGCACAGATACGCAGTATTTT.

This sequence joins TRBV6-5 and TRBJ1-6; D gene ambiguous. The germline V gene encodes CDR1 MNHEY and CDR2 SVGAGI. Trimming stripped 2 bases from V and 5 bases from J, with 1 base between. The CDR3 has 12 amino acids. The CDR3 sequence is CASSYDNSPLHF. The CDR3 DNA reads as TGTGCCAGCAGTTACGATAATTCACCCCTCCACTTT.

CDR3 in DNA: TGTGCCAGCTCGCCCGGGACCCCCAGAAGTCAGTTCTTC. Translation: CASSPGTPRSQFF. The chain links TRBV2 to TRBJ2-1, with D possibly called TRBD1 or TRBD2 (5 bases each). Trimming took 8 bases from V and 13 from J, leaving 21 bases between them. CDR1 is SNHLY and CDR2 is FYNNEI in the germline V gene. This CDR3 has 13 residues.

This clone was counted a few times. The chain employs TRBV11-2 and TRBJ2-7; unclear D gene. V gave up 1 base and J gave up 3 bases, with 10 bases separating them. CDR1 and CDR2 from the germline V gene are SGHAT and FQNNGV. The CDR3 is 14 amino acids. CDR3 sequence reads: CASSLGQELYEQYF. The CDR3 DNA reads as TGTGCCAGCAGCTTAGGGCAGGAGCTCTACGAGCAGTACTTC.

The CDR3 bases are TGTGCCACCGGACTAGCGAGCACAGATACGCAGTATTTT. This gives the protein CATGLASTDTQYF. V usage is TRBV6-5 and J usage is TRBJ2-3; 9 bases are shared with TRBD2. The V gene's germline CDR1 is MNHEY and CDR2 SVGAGI. The CDR3 sequence is 13 residues long. V lost 10 bases to trimming and J lost 0 bases; unmatched junction nucleotides: 2.

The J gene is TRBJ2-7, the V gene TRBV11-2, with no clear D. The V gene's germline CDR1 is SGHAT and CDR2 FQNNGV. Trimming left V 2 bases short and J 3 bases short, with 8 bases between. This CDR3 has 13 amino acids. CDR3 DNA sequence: TGTGCCAGCAGCTTACGAGACGGCTACGAGCAGTACTTC. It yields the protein CASSLRDGYEQYF.

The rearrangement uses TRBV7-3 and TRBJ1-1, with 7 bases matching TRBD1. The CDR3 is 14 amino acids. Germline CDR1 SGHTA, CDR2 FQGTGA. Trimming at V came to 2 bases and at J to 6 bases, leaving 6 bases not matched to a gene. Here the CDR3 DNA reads TGTGCCAGCAGCTTACAGGGGGGAAGCGCTGAAGCTTTCTTT. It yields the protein CASSLQGGSAEAFF.

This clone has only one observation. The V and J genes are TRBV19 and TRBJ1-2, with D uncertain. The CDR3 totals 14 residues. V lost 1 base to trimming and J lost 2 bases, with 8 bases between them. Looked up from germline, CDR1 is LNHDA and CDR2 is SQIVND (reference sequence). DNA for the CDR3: TGTGCCAGTAGTATAGGTTTAGGGAACTATGGCTACACCTTC. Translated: CASSIGLGNYGYTF. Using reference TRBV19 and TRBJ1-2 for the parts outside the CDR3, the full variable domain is DGGITQSPKYLFRKEGQNVTLSCEQNLNHDAMYWYRQDPGQGLRLIYYSQIVNDFQKGDIAEGYSVSREKKESFPLTVTSAQKNPTAFYLCASSIGLGNYGYTFGSGTRLTVV.

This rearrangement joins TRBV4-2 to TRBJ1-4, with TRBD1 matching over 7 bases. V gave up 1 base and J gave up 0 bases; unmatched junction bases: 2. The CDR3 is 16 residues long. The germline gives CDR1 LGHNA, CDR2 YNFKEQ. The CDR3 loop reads CASSQVTGATNEKLFF. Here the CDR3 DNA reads TGTGCCAGCAGCCAAGTCACAGGGGCAACTAATGAAAAACTGTTTTTT.

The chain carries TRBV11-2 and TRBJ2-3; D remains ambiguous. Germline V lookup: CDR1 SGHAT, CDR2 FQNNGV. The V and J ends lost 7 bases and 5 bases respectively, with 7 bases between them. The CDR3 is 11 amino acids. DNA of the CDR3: TGTGCCAGCACCCAAAGAGATACGCAGTATTTT. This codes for CASTQRDTQYF.

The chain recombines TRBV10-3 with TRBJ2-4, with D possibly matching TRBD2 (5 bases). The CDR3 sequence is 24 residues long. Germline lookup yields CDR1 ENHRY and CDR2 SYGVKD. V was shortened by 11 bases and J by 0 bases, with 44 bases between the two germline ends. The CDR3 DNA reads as TGTGCCCTCAAACCGAAGCGTGGCAATTTTCCTCGGGGTCCAGATATACTAGCCAAAAACATTCAGTACTTC. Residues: CALKPKRGNFPRGPDILAKNIQYF.

This chain's CDR3 is CATKGWSGGRGGSGANVLTF. CDR3 nucleotide sequence: TGTGCCACCAAAGGTTGGAGCGGGGGGCGTGGCGGCTCTGGGGCCAACGTCCTGACTTTC. The V gene is TRBV19, the J gene TRBJ2-6; 9 positions agree with TRBD2. The V gene end was trimmed by 10 bases and the J gene end by 0 bases; junction bases not matched to a gene: 19. The CDR3 is 20 amino acids. The germline V gene encodes CDR1 LNHDA and CDR2 SQIVND (reference sequence).

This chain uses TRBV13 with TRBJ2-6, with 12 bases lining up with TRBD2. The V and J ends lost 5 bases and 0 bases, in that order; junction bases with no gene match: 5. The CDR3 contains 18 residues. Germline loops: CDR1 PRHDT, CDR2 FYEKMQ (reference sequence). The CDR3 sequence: CASSLRLAGASGANVLTF. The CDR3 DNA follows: TGTGCCAGCAGCCTTAGACTAGCGGGGGCCTCTGGGGCCAACGTCCTGACTTTC.

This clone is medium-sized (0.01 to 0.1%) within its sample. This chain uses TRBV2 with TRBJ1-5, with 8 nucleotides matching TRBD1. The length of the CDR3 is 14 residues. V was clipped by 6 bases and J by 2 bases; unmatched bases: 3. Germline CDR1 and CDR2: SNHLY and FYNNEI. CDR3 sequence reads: CASSGQGGNQPQHF. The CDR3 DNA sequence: TGTGCCAGCAGCGGACAGGGCGGCAATCAGCCCCAGCATTTT.

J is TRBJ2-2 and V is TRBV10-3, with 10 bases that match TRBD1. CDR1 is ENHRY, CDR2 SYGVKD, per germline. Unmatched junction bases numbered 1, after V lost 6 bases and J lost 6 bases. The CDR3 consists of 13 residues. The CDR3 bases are TGTGCCATCAGAGGACAGGGGGCCGGGGAGCTGTTTTTT. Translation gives CAIRGQGAGELFF.

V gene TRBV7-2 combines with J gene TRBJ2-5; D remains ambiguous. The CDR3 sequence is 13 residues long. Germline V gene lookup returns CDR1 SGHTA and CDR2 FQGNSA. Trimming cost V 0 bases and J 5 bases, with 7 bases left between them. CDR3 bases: TGTGCCAGCAGCTTAGCTGAGGTCGAGACCCAGTACTTC. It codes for CASSLAEVETQYF. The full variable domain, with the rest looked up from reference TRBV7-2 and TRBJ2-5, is GAGVSQSPSNKVTEKGKDVELRCDPISGHTALYWYRQSLGQGLEFLIYFQGNSAPDKSGLPSDRFSAERTGGSVSTLTIQRTQQEDSAVYLCASSLAEVETQYFGPGTRLLVL.

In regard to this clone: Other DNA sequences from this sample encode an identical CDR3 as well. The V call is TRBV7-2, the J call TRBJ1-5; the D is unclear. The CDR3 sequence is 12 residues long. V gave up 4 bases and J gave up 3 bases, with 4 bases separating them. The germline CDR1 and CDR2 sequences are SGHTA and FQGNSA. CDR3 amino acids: CASSSLNQPQHF. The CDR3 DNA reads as TGTGCCAGCAGCTCCCTCAATCAGCCCCAGCATTTT.

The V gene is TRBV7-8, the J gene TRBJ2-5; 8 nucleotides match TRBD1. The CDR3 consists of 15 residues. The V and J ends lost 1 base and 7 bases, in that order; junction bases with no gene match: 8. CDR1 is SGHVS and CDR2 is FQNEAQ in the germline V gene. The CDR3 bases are TGTGCCAGCAGCTTAGGTGGGACAGGACCCGGGACCCAGTACTTC. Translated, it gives CASSLGGTGPGTQYF.

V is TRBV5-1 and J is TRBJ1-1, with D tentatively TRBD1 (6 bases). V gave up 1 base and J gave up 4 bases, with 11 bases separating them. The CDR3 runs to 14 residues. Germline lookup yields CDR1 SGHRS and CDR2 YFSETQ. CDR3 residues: CASSLTGQITEAFF. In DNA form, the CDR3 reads TGCGCCAGCAGCTTGACAGGGCAGATCACTGAAGCTTTCTTT.

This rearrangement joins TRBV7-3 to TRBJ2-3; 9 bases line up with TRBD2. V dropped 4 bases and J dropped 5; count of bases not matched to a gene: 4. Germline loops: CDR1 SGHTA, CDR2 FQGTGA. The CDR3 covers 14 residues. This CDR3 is CASSSGLARDTQYF. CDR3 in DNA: TGTGCCAGCAGCTCAGGACTAGCGAGAGATACGCAGTATTTT.

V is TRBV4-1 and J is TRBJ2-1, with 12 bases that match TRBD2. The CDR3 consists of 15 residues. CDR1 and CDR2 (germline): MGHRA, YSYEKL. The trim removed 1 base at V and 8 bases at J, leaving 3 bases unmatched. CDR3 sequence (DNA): TGCGCCAGCAGCCAAGGGCTAGCGGGGGGGGATGAGCAGTTCTTC. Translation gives CASSQGLAGGDEQFF.

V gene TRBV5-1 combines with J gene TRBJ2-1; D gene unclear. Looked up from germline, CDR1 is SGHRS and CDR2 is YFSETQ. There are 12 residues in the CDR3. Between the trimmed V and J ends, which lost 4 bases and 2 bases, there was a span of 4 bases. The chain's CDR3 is CASSRTYNEQFF. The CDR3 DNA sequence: TGCGCCAGCAGCCGAACCTACAATGAGCAGTTCTTC.

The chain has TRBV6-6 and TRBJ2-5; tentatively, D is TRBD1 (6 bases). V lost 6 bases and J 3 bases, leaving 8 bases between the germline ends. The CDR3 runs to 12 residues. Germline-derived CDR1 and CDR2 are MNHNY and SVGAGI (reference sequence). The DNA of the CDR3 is TGTGCCAGCAGACAGGGAGAAGAGACCCAGTACTTC. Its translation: CASRQGEETQYF.